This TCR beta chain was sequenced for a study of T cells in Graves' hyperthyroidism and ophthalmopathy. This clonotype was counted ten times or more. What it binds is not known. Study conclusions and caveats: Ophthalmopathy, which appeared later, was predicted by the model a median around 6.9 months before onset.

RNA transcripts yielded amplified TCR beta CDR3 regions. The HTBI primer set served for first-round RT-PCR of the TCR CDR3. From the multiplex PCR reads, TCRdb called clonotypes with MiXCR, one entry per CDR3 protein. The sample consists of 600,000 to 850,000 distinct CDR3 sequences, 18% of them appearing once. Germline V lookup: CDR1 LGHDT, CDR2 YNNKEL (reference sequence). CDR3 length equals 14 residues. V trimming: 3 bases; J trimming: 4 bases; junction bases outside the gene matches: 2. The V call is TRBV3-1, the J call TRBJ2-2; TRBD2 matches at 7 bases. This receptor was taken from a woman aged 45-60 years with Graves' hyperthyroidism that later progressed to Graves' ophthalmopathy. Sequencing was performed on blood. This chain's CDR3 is CASSQGRGTGELFF. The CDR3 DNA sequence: TGTGCCAGCAGCCAGGGGAGGGGCACCGGGGAGCTGTTTTTT.